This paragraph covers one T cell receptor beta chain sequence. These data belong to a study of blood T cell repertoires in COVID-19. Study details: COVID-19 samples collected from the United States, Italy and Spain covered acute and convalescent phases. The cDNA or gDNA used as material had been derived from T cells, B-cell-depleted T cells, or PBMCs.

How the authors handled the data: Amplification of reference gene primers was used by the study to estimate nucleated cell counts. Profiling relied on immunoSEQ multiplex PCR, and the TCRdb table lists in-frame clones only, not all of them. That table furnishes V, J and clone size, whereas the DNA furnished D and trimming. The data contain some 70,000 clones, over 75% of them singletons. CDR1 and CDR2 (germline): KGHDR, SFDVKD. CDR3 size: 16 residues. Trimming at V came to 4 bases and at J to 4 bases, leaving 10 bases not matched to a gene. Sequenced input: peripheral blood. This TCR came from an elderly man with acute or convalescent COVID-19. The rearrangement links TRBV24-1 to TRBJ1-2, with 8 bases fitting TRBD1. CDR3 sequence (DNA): TGTGCCACCAGTGACTCCCGAGACAGGGGAGGCTATGGCTACACCTTC. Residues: CATSDSRDRGGYGYTF.